The clone carrying this T cell receptor (beta chain) was seen many times. Its specificity is unknown. The data were taken from a study of regulatory T cells in long-lasting Graves disease. CDR3 length equals 15 residues. V lost 5 bases to trimming and J lost 4 bases; unmatched junction nucleotides: 8. The germline gives CDR1 MDHEN, CDR2 SYDVKM. The authors built TCR beta libraries using iRepertoire HTBI primers and Arm-PCR of CDR3 regions. TCRdb re-called the multiplex PCR reads through MiXCR, storing one row per CDR3 protein. The sample lists 500,000 to 700,000 distinct CDR3 sequences; under 20% were seen once. Study conclusions and caveats: The study found persistent patients shared more public clonotypes (roughly 3,000) than new patients (roughly 880). Persistent disease showed a preference for TRBV28, TRBJ1-2 and TRBJ2-5.

Time point denoted: newly diagnosed GD, antithyroid drugs for less than 3 months. Construction of the TCR library relied on RNA isolated from PBMCs. EDTA tubes received about 9.6 milliliters of drawn peripheral blood. The same specimen was also included in a second study, on T cells in Graves' hyperthyroidism and ophthalmopathy. Per that paper: Patients showing uncontrolled infection, other autoimmune disease, pregnancy or lactation were ineligible.

The sequence was collected from a woman under 40 with Graves disease. The chain couples TRBV28 to TRBJ2-3; 8 bases fit TRBD1. This material consisted of peripheral blood mononuclear cells (PBMCs), taken at new diagnosis, from a patient treated with antithyroid drugs. The CDR3 here is CASSPRTGKADTQYF. As DNA, the CDR3 is TGTGCCAGCAGTCCACGGACAGGGAAGGCAGATACGCAGTATTTT. Full variable domain (rest looked up from reference TRBV28 and TRBJ2-3): DVKVTQSSRYLVKRTGEKVFLECVQDMDHENMFWYRQDPGLGLRLIYFSYDVKMKEKGDIPEGYSVSREKKERFSLILESASTNQTSMYLCASSPRTGKADTQYFGPGTRLTVL.